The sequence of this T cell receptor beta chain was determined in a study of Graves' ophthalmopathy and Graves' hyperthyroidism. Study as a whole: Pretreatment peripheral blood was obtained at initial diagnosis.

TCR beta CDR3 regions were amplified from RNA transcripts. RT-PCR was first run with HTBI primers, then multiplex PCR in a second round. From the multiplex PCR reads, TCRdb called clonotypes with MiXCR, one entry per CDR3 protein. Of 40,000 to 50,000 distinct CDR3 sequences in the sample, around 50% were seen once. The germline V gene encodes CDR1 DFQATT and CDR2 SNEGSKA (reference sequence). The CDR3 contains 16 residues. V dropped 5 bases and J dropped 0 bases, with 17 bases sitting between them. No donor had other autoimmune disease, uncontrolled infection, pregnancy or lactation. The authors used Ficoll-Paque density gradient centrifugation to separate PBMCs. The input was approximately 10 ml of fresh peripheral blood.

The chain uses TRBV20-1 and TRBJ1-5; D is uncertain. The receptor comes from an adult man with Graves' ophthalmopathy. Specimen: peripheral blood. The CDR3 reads CSARTSGKDSNQPQHF. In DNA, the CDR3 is TGCAGTGCTCGGACTAGCGGGAAGGATAGCAATCAGCCCCAGCATTTT.